This is a list of T cell receptor beta chains from one sample in a study of T-cell memory formation after mild COVID-19. TCRdb independently ran MiXCR on the 5' RACE reads; one entry per CDR3 protein. The repertoire has a few hundred thousand distinct CDR3 sequences, 16% of them found once; the top ten carry approximately 23%. The sample consisted of PBMCs or a T cell subset sorted from them (not recorded which). Receptor source: a man between 18 and 29 years old who had mild COVID-19 (a few samples of this study predate the infection). Cell type and time point are not known. The CDR3 runs from the conserved cysteine through the conserved F or W. D genes are given only for firm matches. Size is stated for part of the rows, as once, few or many counts, or as a class when the clone is expanded.

cdr3_aa: CASSPFEFSNQPQHF
cdr3_nt: TGTGCCAGCTCACCGTTCGAGTTTAGCAATCAGCCCCAGCATTTT
v_call: TRBV18
d_call: .
j_call: TRBJ1-5
clone_size: .

cdr3_aa: CASRRGGAGELFF
cdr3_nt: TGTGCCAGCAGACGCGGGGGTGCCGGGGAGCTGTTTTTT
v_call: TRBV5-8
d_call: TRBD2
j_call: TRBJ2-2
clone_size: few

cdr3_aa: CASSLEARARKKLFF
cdr3_nt: TGTGCCAGCAGCTTAGAGGCCAGGGCCAGGAAAAAACTGTTTTTT
v_call: TRBV7-2
d_call: .
j_call: TRBJ1-4
clone_size: .

cdr3_aa: CASSSGGLAGTDTQYF
cdr3_nt: TGTGCCAGCAGCTCAGGGGGTCTAGCGGGCACAGATACGCAGTATTTT
v_call: TRBV7-3
d_call: .
j_call: TRBJ2-3
clone_size: .

cdr3_aa: CASSQDRGWDIQYF
cdr3_nt: TGCGCCAGCAGCCAAGATCGGGGCTGGGACATTCAGTACTTC
v_call: TRBV4-3
d_call: .
j_call: TRBJ2-4
clone_size: .

cdr3_aa: CASSRPTAEAFF
cdr3_nt: TGTGCCAGCAGCCGCCCCACGGCTGAAGCTTTCTTT
v_call: TRBV7-2
d_call: .
j_call: TRBJ1-1
clone_size: few

cdr3_aa: CASGLVGGYYNEQFF
cdr3_nt: TGTGCCAGCGGGTTAGTGGGGGGATACTACAATGAGCAGTTCTTC
v_call: TRBV28
d_call: .
j_call: TRBJ2-1
clone_size: many

cdr3_aa: CASRYRNLGTEAFF
cdr3_nt: TGTGCCAGCCGTTACAGAAATCTGGGGACTGAAGCTTTCTTT
v_call: TRBV12-3/TRBV12-4
d_call: .
j_call: TRBJ1-1
clone_size: few

cdr3_aa: CASSSVGGPLVLQPQHF
cdr3_nt: TGTGCCAGCAGTAGTGTTGGAGGGCCCCTCGTTCTTCAGCCCCAGCATTTT
v_call: TRBV27
d_call: .
j_call: TRBJ1-5
clone_size: .

cdr3_aa: CASSLAQVRETQYF
cdr3_nt: TGTGCCAGCAGCTTGGCACAGGTGAGAGAGACCCAGTACTTC
v_call: TRBV5-6
d_call: .
j_call: TRBJ2-5
clone_size: few

cdr3_aa: CASSPRSGTGTQYF
cdr3_nt: TGTGCCAGCAGCCCCCGGTCTGGTACTGGGACCCAGTACTTC
v_call: TRBV7-2
d_call: .
j_call: TRBJ2-5
clone_size: .

cdr3_aa: CASKGIGNTIYF
cdr3_nt: TGTGCCAGCAAGGGGATAGGAAACACCATATATTTT
v_call: TRBV12-3/TRBV12-4
d_call: .
j_call: TRBJ1-3
clone_size: .

cdr3_aa: CASSQDLLNYGYTF
cdr3_nt: TGTGCCAGCAGCCAAGATCTCTTGAACTATGGCTACACCTTC
v_call: TRBV3-1
d_call: .
j_call: TRBJ1-2
clone_size: .

cdr3_aa: CASSPPAEPQWGKGYTF
cdr3_nt: TGTGCCAGCAGTCCCCCCGCGGAGCCCCAGTGGGGAAAAGGCTACACCTTC
v_call: TRBV12-3/TRBV12-4
d_call: .
j_call: TRBJ1-2
clone_size: .

cdr3_aa: CASGDSSASWPQTQYF
cdr3_nt: TGTGCCAGCGGGGATTCGAGCGCCTCCTGGCCTCAGACCCAGTACTTC
v_call: TRBV6-5
d_call: .
j_call: TRBJ2-5
clone_size: few

cdr3_aa: CASNTGAETQYF
cdr3_nt: TGTGCCAGCAATACAGGGGCCGAGACCCAGTACTTC
v_call: TRBV12-3/TRBV12-4
d_call: TRBD1
j_call: TRBJ2-5
clone_size: few

cdr3_aa: CASSPLSVGAKNIQYF
cdr3_nt: TGTGCCAGCAGTCCCCTGAGTGTAGGAGCCAAAAACATTCAGTACTTC
v_call: TRBV6-5
d_call: .
j_call: TRBJ2-4
clone_size: .

cdr3_aa: CASSLMTDTQYF
cdr3_nt: TGTGCCAGCAGCTTAATGACAGATACGCAGTATTTT
v_call: TRBV7-2
d_call: .
j_call: TRBJ2-3
clone_size: many

cdr3_aa: CASSLLRTGYSGANVLTF
cdr3_nt: TGTGCCAGCAGCTTGCTACGGACAGGGTACTCTGGGGCCAACGTCCTGACTTTC
v_call: TRBV5-5
d_call: TRBD1
j_call: TRBJ2-6
clone_size: .

cdr3_aa: CASSPGGGYTDTQYF
cdr3_nt: TGTGCCAGCTCACCAGGTGGCGGGTACACAGATACGCAGTATTTT
v_call: TRBV18
d_call: .
j_call: TRBJ2-3
clone_size: few

cdr3_aa: CASSPNRHTEAFF
cdr3_nt: TGTGCCAGCAGTCCCAATCGGCATACTGAAGCTTTCTTT
v_call: TRBV12-3/TRBV12-4
d_call: .
j_call: TRBJ1-1
clone_size: many

cdr3_aa: CASSDRGPSYEQYF
cdr3_nt: TGTGCCAGCAGCGACAGGGGTCCATCCTACGAGCAGTACTTC
v_call: TRBV6-5
d_call: TRBD1
j_call: TRBJ2-7
clone_size: .

cdr3_aa: CSASSKMSYEQYF
cdr3_nt: TGCAGTGCTAGTAGTAAAATGTCCTACGAGCAGTACTTC
v_call: TRBV20-1
d_call: .
j_call: TRBJ2-7
clone_size: few

cdr3_aa: CASSVQRGQETQYF
cdr3_nt: TGTGCCAGCAGCGTTCAGCGGGGGCAAGAGACCCAGTACTTC
v_call: TRBV28
d_call: TRBD2
j_call: TRBJ2-5
clone_size: few

cdr3_aa: CASRTLAGTQETQYF
cdr3_nt: TGTGCCAGCAGGACACTAGCGGGGACTCAAGAGACCCAGTACTTC
v_call: TRBV6-1
d_call: TRBD2
j_call: TRBJ2-5
clone_size: few

cdr3_aa: CASSMKGAGKNIQYF
cdr3_nt: TGTGCCAGCAGCATGAAAGGGGCGGGCAAAAACATTCAGTACTTC
v_call: TRBV6-5
d_call: .
j_call: TRBJ2-4
clone_size: few

cdr3_aa: CASSFKGGGTDTQYF
cdr3_nt: TGTGCCAGCAGTTTTAAAGGGGGAGGCACAGATACGCAGTATTTT
v_call: TRBV12-3/TRBV12-4
d_call: .
j_call: TRBJ2-3
clone_size: .

cdr3_aa: CASSQQAGGTYEQYF
cdr3_nt: TGCGCCAGCAGCCAACAAGCGGGGGGGACCTACGAGCAGTACTTC
v_call: TRBV4-3
d_call: TRBD2
j_call: TRBJ2-7
clone_size: few

cdr3_aa: CASSAGTSDTQYF
cdr3_nt: TGCGCCAGCAGCGCCGGGACTTCCGATACGCAGTATTTT
v_call: TRBV5-1
d_call: .
j_call: TRBJ2-3
clone_size: few

cdr3_aa: CASSLGSRNNEKLFF
cdr3_nt: TGCGCCAGCAGCTTGGGCAGTAGAAATAATGAAAAACTGTTTTTT
v_call: TRBV5-1
d_call: .
j_call: TRBJ1-4
clone_size: .

cdr3_aa: CASSWADITKKTEAFF
cdr3_nt: TGTGCCAGCTCCTGGGCGGACATCACGAAGAAGACTGAAGCTTTCTTT
v_call: TRBV6-2/TRBV6-3
d_call: .
j_call: TRBJ1-1
clone_size: .

cdr3_aa: CASSAEAGLAKNIQYF
cdr3_nt: TGTGCCAGCAGTGCTGAAGCGGGGTTAGCCAAAAACATTCAGTACTTC
v_call: TRBV6-4
d_call: TRBD2
j_call: TRBJ2-4
clone_size: many

cdr3_aa: CASSRTGGVQNTEAFF
cdr3_nt: TGTGCCAGCAGCCGGACAGGGGGGGTTCAGAACACTGAAGCTTTCTTT
v_call: TRBV3-1
d_call: TRBD1
j_call: TRBJ1-1
clone_size: few

cdr3_aa: CASSRDARAGNTIYF
cdr3_nt: TGTGCCAGCAGCCGCGACGCGAGGGCGGGAAACACCATATATTTT
v_call: TRBV7-2
d_call: .
j_call: TRBJ1-3
clone_size: .

cdr3_aa: CASSLGTKRGDTQYF
cdr3_nt: TGTGCCAGCAGCTTAGGGACTAAGAGGGGAGATACGCAGTATTTT
v_call: TRBV7-2
d_call: .
j_call: TRBJ2-3
clone_size: .

cdr3_aa: CASSSPYGEETQYF
cdr3_nt: TGTGCCAGCAGCTCCCCCTACGGGGAGGAGACCCAGTACTTC
v_call: TRBV5-6
d_call: .
j_call: TRBJ2-5
clone_size: few

cdr3_aa: CASSQVTGTSGEETQYF
cdr3_nt: TGCGCCAGCAGCCAAGTGACGGGGACTAGCGGGGAAGAGACCCAGTACTTC
v_call: TRBV4-1
d_call: TRBD2
j_call: TRBJ2-5
clone_size: few

cdr3_aa: CASSQPILGDSYNEQFF
cdr3_nt: TGCGCCAGCAGCCAGCCAATTTTAGGGGATAGCTACAATGAGCAGTTCTTC
v_call: TRBV5-1
d_call: .
j_call: TRBJ2-1
clone_size: few

cdr3_aa: CASSPGVHNSPLHF
cdr3_nt: TGTGCCAGCAGCCCCGGGGTGCATAATTCACCCCTCCACTTT
v_call: TRBV7-2
d_call: .
j_call: TRBJ1-6
clone_size: .

cdr3_aa: CASSERLSSYNSPLHF
cdr3_nt: TGTGCCAGCAGTGAAAGGCTGAGCTCCTATAATTCACCCCTCCACTTT
v_call: TRBV6-1
d_call: .
j_call: TRBJ1-6
clone_size: .

cdr3_aa: CASSVPGQGRNIQYF
cdr3_nt: TGTGCCAGCAGTGTTCCGGGACAGGGGAGAAACATTCAGTACTTC
v_call: TRBV25-1
d_call: TRBD1
j_call: TRBJ2-4
clone_size: few

cdr3_aa: CAIREGTSGETQYF
cdr3_nt: TGTGCCATCAGGGAGGGGACTAGCGGGGAGACCCAGTACTTC
v_call: TRBV10-3
d_call: TRBD2
j_call: TRBJ2-5
clone_size: few

cdr3_aa: CASTSGPSNEQFF
cdr3_nt: TGTGCCAGCACTTCGGGGCCTAGCAATGAGCAGTTCTTC
v_call: TRBV7-2
d_call: .
j_call: TRBJ2-1
clone_size: few

cdr3_aa: CASSPEISSYNSPLHF
cdr3_nt: TGTGCCAGCAGCCCAGAGATTAGCTCCTATAATTCACCCCTCCACTTT
v_call: TRBV7-9
d_call: .
j_call: TRBJ1-6
clone_size: .

cdr3_aa: CAISAGVRVNTEAFF
cdr3_nt: TGTGCCATCAGTGCAGGGGTCAGGGTGAACACTGAAGCTTTCTTT
v_call: TRBV10-3
d_call: .
j_call: TRBJ1-1
clone_size: .